Following are 18 T cell receptor beta chains from one sample sequenced in a study of shared clonotypes between healthy human individuals. Generated by immunoSEQ multiplex PCR, the TCRdb table keeps only in-frame clones and is missing some. The data show hundreds of thousands of clones, 96% seen once. Naive CD8 cells were CD45RO-negative, positively selected for CCR7, excluding terminally differentiated effector memory CD45RA+ cells. Source material: naive CD8+ T cells sorted from blood. These receptors all stem from a man aged 25 to 45 in good health.

This clone was detected only a few times. J is TRBJ1-5 and V is TRBV6-1; D ambiguous. V was trimmed by 11 bases and J by 3 bases, leaving 20 bases between them. The CDR3 runs 15 residues. CDR1 and CDR2 from the germline V gene are MNHNS and SASEGT. Written as DNA, the CDR3 is TGTGCCGCTGCCCGACCCGGAGGGCCCAATCAGCCCCAGCATTTT. Protein sequence: CAAARPGGPNQPQHF.

This chain links TRBV6-1 with TRBJ2-1; TRBD2 aligns across 8 bases. CDR1 is MNHNS and CDR2 is SASEGT in the germline V gene. V gave up 6 bases and J gave up 4 bases; unmatched junction bases: 8. The CDR3 consists of 15 residues. CDR3 bases: TGTGCCAGCAGCGACAGCGGGAGTAGATACAATGAGCAGTTCTTC. This codes for CASSDSGSRYNEQFF.

This clone is a singleton in its sample. The CDR3 DNA is TGTGCCAGCAGCCTCGGAAATTCGGTCGGAGACACTGAAGCTTTCTTT. It specifies CASSLGNSVGDTEAFF. The V call is TRBV7-9, the J call TRBJ1-1; D is unclear. Between the trimmed V and J ends, which lost 5 bases and 3 bases, there was a span of 19 bases. This CDR3 has 16 residues. CDR1 and CDR2 (germline): SEHNR, FQNEAQ (reference sequence).

The V call is TRBV10-1, the J call TRBJ2-2; the match to TRBD1 covers 7 bases. Per germline, CDR1 WNHNN and CDR2 SYGVQD (reference sequence). Losses at the gene ends were 2 bases for V and 2 bases for J; bases not matched to a gene: 2. The CDR3 loop spans 15 amino acids. The CDR3 DNA reads as TGCGCCAGCAGTGAGGGGACAGTAAACACCGGGGAGCTGTTTTTT. Its translation: CASSEGTVNTGELFF.

Comments on this clone: The sample has other DNA sequences that encode this CDR3 too. The gene calls are TRBV7-6 and TRBJ2-7; TRBD1 matches at 9 bases. Per germline, CDR1 SGHVS and CDR2 FNYEAQ. The CDR3 spans 14 residues. The V and J ends lost 3 bases and 1 base, in that order; junction bases with no gene match: 1. CDR3 protein: CASSFGTGSYEQYF. The CDR3 nucleotides are TGTGCCAGCAGCTTCGGGACAGGGTCCTACGAGCAGTACTTC. Full variable domain (rest looked up from reference TRBV7-6 and TRBJ2-7): GAGVSQSPRYKVTKRGQDVALRCDPISGHVSLYWYRQALGQGPEFLTYFNYEAQQDKSGLPNDRFSAERPEGSISTLTIQRTEQRDSAMYRCASSFGTGSYEQYFGPGTRLTVT.

The chain recombines TRBV9 with TRBJ2-1; D perhaps matches TRBD2 (6 bases). This CDR3 is built from 14 residues. The V gene's germline CDR1 is SGDLS and CDR2 YYNGEE. Deletions cut 3 bases from V and 6 bases from J, with 13 bases between. CDR3: CASSDPGTSNEQFF. CDR3 DNA: TGTGCCAGCAGCGATCCCGGGACTTCCAATGAGCAGTTCTTC. Variable domain in full (rest from reference TRBV9 and TRBJ2-1): DSGVTQTPKHLITATGQRVTLRCSPRSGDLSVYWYQQSLDQGLQFLIQYYNGEERAKGNILERFSAQQFPDLHSELNLSSLELGDSALYFCASSDPGTSNEQFFGPGTRLTVL.

J is TRBJ2-7 and V is TRBV5-6; D unresolved. Trimming shortened V by 3 bases and J by 4 bases, and 11 bases separated the two germline ends. CDR1 is SGHDT, CDR2 YYEEEE, per germline. The CDR3 length is 13 residues. In DNA, the CDR3 is TGTGCCAGCAGCTCCTCGGCCACTTACGAGCAGTACTTC. It codes for CASSSSATYEQYF.

The J gene is TRBJ2-7, the V gene TRBV14; 9 nucleotides align to TRBD2. CDR1 is SGHDN and CDR2 is FVKESK in the germline V gene. Trimming cost V 2 bases and J 6 bases; bases outside gene matches: 5. The CDR3 spans 14 residues. The CDR3, as DNA: TGTGCCAGCAGCCAATTAGCGGGAGAGCTCGAGCAGTACTTC. Its translation is CASSQLAGELEQYF.

A remark on this clone: Other nucleotide sequences from this sample produce the same CDR3. V is TRBV29-1 and J is TRBJ2-7, with a weak D call TRBD2 (5 bases). V gave up 0 bases and J gave up 2 bases, with 11 bases separating them. Germline V gene data show CDR1 as SQVTM and CDR2 as ANQGSEA. The CDR3 has 14 residues. CDR3 nucleotides: TGCAGCGTTGAAGATCGAGGGTCTCCCTACGAGCAGTACTTC. Its protein is CSVEDRGSPYEQYF.

The V gene is TRBV5-1, the J gene TRBJ1-2; possibly TRBD1 for D (6 bases). CDR1 and CDR2 (germline): SGHRS, YFSETQ. CDR3 length: 17 residues. V shed 1 base and J shed 7 bases, with 23 bases lying between them. This chain's CDR3 is CASSLPEEQGISGGYTF. For the CDR3, the DNA is TGCGCCAGCAGCTTGCCAGAAGAACAGGGAATATCGGGTGGCTACACCTTC.

Worth noting for this clone: Within the sample, other DNA sequences also encode this same CDR3. The chain combines TRBV4-1 with TRBJ2-7, with TRBD1 matching 7 bases. CDR1 and CDR2 (germline): MGHRA, YSYEKL. The CDR3 extends over 15 amino acids. V was pared by 0 bases and J by 0 bases, with 2 bases of the junction left unmatched. The CDR3 is CASSQDRDSSYEQYF. The DNA for the CDR3 is TGCGCCAGCAGCCAAGATCGGGACAGCTCCTACGAGCAGTACTTC.

The chain uses TRBV9 and TRBJ2-1; D is perhaps TRBD1 (5 bases). This CDR3 is 15 amino acids long. Germline V gene data show CDR1 as SGDLS and CDR2 as YYNGEE. Deletions cut 3 bases from V and 0 bases from J, with 10 bases between. CDR3 protein: CASSADRGSYNEQFF. CDR3 sequence (DNA): TGTGCCAGCAGCGCCGACAGAGGCTCCTACAATGAGCAGTTCTTC.

This clone was picked up one time. The V and J genes are TRBV2 and TRBJ1-5; TRBD1 agrees at 11 bases. With V trimmed by 6 bases and J by 6 bases, 7 bases remained unmatched. The germline V gene has CDR1 SNHLY and CDR2 FYNNEI. CDR3 length equals 15 residues. CDR3 nucleotide sequence: TGTGCCAGCAGAATAGGGACAGGGGGGGGTCAGCCCCAGCATTTT. Translation: CASRIGTGGGQPQHF.

This chain connects TRBV11-2 to TRBJ2-2; 14 bases line up with TRBD2. The CDR3 runs to 17 residues. The junction had 3 bases not matched to a gene; V was cut back by 0 bases and J by 6 bases. The germline CDR1 and CDR2 sequences are SGHAT and FQNNGV. CDR3 loop: CASSLEGLAGDAGELFF. CDR3 DNA sequence: TGTGCCAGCAGCTTAGAGGGACTAGCGGGGGACGCCGGGGAGCTGTTTTTT.

The chain carries TRBV29-1 and TRBJ2-1, with a tentative D call TRBD1 (6 bases). The CDR3 has 15 amino acids. Germline V gene lookup returns CDR1 SQVTM and CDR2 ANQGSEA. Trimming removed 0 bases at V and 2 bases at J, with 11 bases between. Here the CDR3 reads CSVEDPRGPYNEQFF. For the CDR3, the DNA is TGCAGCGTTGAAGATCCCAGGGGCCCCTACAATGAGCAGTTCTTC.

The chain couples TRBV2 to TRBJ1-1; unclear D gene. Trimming left V 3 bases short and J 8 bases short, with 10 bases between. Per the germline V gene, CDR1 is SNHLY and CDR2 is FYNNEI. CDR3 length equals 12 residues. CDR3 sequence reads: CASSERVMEAFF. CDR3 coding DNA: TGTGCCAGCAGTGAGCGAGTGATGGAAGCTTTCTTT.

This sequence joins TRBV10-2 and TRBJ2-2; D unresolved. Per germline, CDR1 WSHSY and CDR2 SAAADI. V dropped 3 bases and J dropped 13 bases, with 15 bases sitting between them. This CDR3 comprises 13 residues. In DNA form, the CDR3 reads TGCGCCAGCAGTGACCTCACAATGGTGGGGCTGTTTTTT. This gives the protein CASSDLTMVGLFF.

This clone was picked up a small number of times. V and J are TRBV7-6 and TRBJ2-1; the D is unclear. Germline values: CDR1 SGHVS, CDR2 FNYEAQ. V shed 5 bases and J shed 4 bases, with 24 bases lying between them. This CDR3 is 18 amino acids long. The CDR3 loop reads CASSPFPPANNKYNEQFF. The CDR3 DNA reads TGTGCCAGCAGCCCCTTTCCGCCGGCTAACAACAAGTACAATGAGCAGTTCTTC.